This entry features one TCR beta chain sequence. These data belong to a study of blood T cell repertoires in COVID-19. There are 15 residues in the CDR3. Germline CDR1 and CDR2: SGDLS and YYNGEE. The V gene lost 0 bases and the J gene lost 4 bases, with 10 bases spanning the gap. Profiling relied on immunoSEQ multiplex PCR, and the TCRdb table lists in-frame clones only, not all of them. The repertoire has roughly 120,000 clones, roughly 87% of them found once; the top ten carry more than 6%. J is TRBJ2-2 and V is TRBV9; weak D call: TRBD2 (5 bases). This sequence was found in a human donor in a cohort sampled during active COVID-19. Material: peripheral blood. The CDR3 spells CASSVERAGTGELFF. The CDR3 DNA follows: TGTGCCAGCAGCGTAGAAAGGGCGGGCACCGGGGAGCTGTTTTTT.